This entry concerns a single T cell receptor beta chain. CDR1 is MNHEY and CDR2 is SVGAGI in the germline V gene. The CDR3 sequence is 14 residues long. V was pared by 6 bases and J by 10 bases, with 16 bases between. This sample was taken from a study of cytomegalovirus exposure and HLA in healthy donors. PCR involved 60 Vbeta and 13 Jbeta primers. TCRdb keeps only in-frame clones here, not all; method: immunoSEQ multiplex PCR. This table has over 60,000 clones, about 81% appearing once. The clonotype was recovered from a man between 65 and 79 years old in good health and CMV-seronegative. The J gene is TRBJ1-6, the V gene TRBV6-5; possible D gene TRBD1, 6 bases. The sample was PBMCs. The CDR3 region is CASSWNRVDSPLHF. As DNA, the CDR3 is TGTGCCAGCAGCTGGAACAGGGTCGACTCACCCCTCCACTTT.